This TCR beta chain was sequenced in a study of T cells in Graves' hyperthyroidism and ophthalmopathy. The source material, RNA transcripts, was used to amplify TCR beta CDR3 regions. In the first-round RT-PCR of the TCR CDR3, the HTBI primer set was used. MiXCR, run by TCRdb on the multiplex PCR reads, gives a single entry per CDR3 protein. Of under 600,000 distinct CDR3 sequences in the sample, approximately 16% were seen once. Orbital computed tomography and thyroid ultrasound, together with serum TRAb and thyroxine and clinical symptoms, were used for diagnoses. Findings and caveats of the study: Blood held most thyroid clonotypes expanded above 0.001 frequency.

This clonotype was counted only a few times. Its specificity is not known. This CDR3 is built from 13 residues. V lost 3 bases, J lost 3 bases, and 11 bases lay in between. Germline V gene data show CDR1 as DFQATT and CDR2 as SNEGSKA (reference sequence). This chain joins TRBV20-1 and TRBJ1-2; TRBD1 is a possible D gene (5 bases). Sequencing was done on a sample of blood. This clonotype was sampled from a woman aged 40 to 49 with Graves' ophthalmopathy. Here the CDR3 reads CSARWAGDYGYTF. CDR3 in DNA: TGCAGTGCTAGGTGGGCGGGGGACTATGGCTACACCTTC.